This T cell receptor beta chain emerged from a study of T cell changes during pregnancy in multiple sclerosis. Assay: immunoSEQ multiplex PCR; the TCRdb copy retains only in-frame clones and omits some. The table lists 91,000 or so clones, 85% to 95% of them singletons. V trimming: 5 bases; J trimming: 0 bases; junction bases outside the gene matches: 10. Germline CDR1 reads PRHDT; CDR2 reads FYEKMQ (reference sequence). The CDR3 has 19 residues. Sequencing was performed on peripheral blood, taken after pregnancy. The sequence derives from a female donor with multiple sclerosis, enrolled in a pregnancy study. J is TRBJ2-1 and V is TRBV13; 13 positions match TRBD2. The CDR3 protein is CASSPEGLAGSSSYNEQFF. The CDR3 region has the DNA TGTGCCAGCAGCCCCGAGGGACTAGCGGGGTCCAGCTCCTACAATGAGCAGTTCTTC.